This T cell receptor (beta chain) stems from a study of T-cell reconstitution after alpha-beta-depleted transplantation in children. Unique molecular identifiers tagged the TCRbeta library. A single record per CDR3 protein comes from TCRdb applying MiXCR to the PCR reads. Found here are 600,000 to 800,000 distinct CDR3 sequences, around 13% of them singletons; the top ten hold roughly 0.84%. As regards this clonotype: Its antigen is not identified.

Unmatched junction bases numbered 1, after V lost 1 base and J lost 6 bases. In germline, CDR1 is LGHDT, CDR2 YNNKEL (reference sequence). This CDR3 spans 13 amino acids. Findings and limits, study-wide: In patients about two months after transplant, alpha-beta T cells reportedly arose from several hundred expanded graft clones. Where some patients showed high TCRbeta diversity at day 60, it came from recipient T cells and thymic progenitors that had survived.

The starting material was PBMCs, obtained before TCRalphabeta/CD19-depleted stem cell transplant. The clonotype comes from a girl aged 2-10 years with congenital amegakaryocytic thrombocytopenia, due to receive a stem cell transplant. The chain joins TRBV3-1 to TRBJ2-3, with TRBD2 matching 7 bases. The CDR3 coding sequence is TGTGCCAGCAGCCAAGTCGGGAGGGATACGCAGTATTTT. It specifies CASSQVGRDTQYF.